Listed below are T cell receptor beta chains from one sample, sequenced in a study of Ad26.COV2.S vaccination and SARS-CoV-2 variants. The data were produced by immunoSEQ multiplex PCR, yet TCRdb's version contains in-frame clones alone and is incomplete. Of 400,000 or so clones in the sample, roughly nine tenths are singletons; the top ten hold 3.5%. The specimen was peripheral blood, collected in a trial of Ad26.COV2.S vaccine versus placebo. The origin of the receptors is a person aged 18-65 years who received the Ad26.COV2.S COVID-19 vaccine or a placebo. Both conserved end residues are part of each CDR3. A D gene is named only where the DNA matches it firmly. For some rows the clone size is stated as once, few or many, or as a class when expanded; others skip it.

j_gene: TRBJ1-2
d_gene: .
v_gene: TRBV18
abundance: .
CDR3nt: TGTGCCAGCGCAAACGATGACGGCCTCGGGGGCTACACCTTC
CDR3aa: CASANDDGLGGYTF

j_gene: TRBJ2-2
d_gene: TRBD1
v_gene: TRBV11-2
abundance: .
CDR3nt: TGTGCCAGCAGCCGCGGGACAGGGGTCGGGGAGCTGTTTTTT
CDR3aa: CASSRGTGVGELFF

j_gene: TRBJ1-2
d_gene: .
v_gene: TRBV27
abundance: .
CDR3nt: TGTGCCAGCAGTGTAAGGGCGTCAAGGGGTTATGGCTACACCTTC
CDR3aa: CASSVRASRGYGYTF

j_gene: TRBJ2-7
d_gene: .
v_gene: TRBV27
abundance: .
CDR3nt: TGTGCCAGATACAGGGGGGGCGAGCAGTACTTC
CDR3aa: CARYRGGEQYF

j_gene: TRBJ1-3
d_gene: .
v_gene: TRBV6-6
abundance: once
CDR3nt: TGTGCCAGCAGCCCCCAGAACACCATATATTTT
CDR3aa: CASSPQNTIYF

j_gene: TRBJ2-1
d_gene: TRBD2
v_gene: TRBV7-9
abundance: once
CDR3nt: TGTGCCAGCAGCGAAACCGGGGCTAGCGGAACCCACAATGAGCAGTTCTTC
CDR3aa: CASSETGASGTHNEQFF

j_gene: TRBJ2-2
d_gene: TRBD2
v_gene: TRBV5-1
abundance: once
CDR3nt: TGCGCCAGCAGCCTGAGCGGGGGGAGTGACACCGGGGAGCTGTTTTTT
CDR3aa: CASSLSGGSDTGELFF

j_gene: TRBJ2-1
d_gene: TRBD1
v_gene: TRBV2
abundance: .
CDR3nt: TGTGCCAGCAGGGAGGACAGGGATTACAATGAGCAGTTCTTC
CDR3aa: CASREDRDYNEQFF

j_gene: TRBJ2-7
d_gene: .
v_gene: TRBV27
abundance: .
CDR3nt: TGTGCCAGCAGTCGTGACAAGCCCTACGAGCAGTACTTC
CDR3aa: CASSRDKPYEQYF

j_gene: TRBJ2-1
d_gene: TRBD2
v_gene: TRBV4-1
abundance: .
CDR3nt: TGCGCCAGCAGCCGAGGGACTAGCGGGGGACGGGAGCAGTTCTTC
CDR3aa: CASSRGTSGGREQFF

j_gene: TRBJ1-2
d_gene: TRBD1
v_gene: TRBV18
abundance: .
CDR3nt: TGTGCCAGCTCACCCAGGGGACAGGACGGCGACTATGGCTACACCTTC
CDR3aa: CASSPRGQDGDYGYTF

j_gene: TRBJ1-3
d_gene: .
v_gene: TRBV19
abundance: .
CDR3nt: TGTGCCAGCTCCATCGACAGGAGCTCTGGAAACACCATATATTTT
CDR3aa: CASSIDRSSGNTIYF

j_gene: TRBJ1-6
d_gene: .
v_gene: TRBV6-5
abundance: once
CDR3nt: TGTGCCAGCACAAATTCGGGGGCATTGGTGACCCTCCACTTT
CDR3aa: CASTNSGALVTLHF

j_gene: TRBJ2-5
d_gene: TRBD2
v_gene: TRBV13
abundance: .
CDR3nt: TGTGCCAGCAGCGCGGGGGGAGCGGGCGCACAAGAGACCCAGTACTTC
CDR3aa: CASSAGGAGAQETQYF

j_gene: TRBJ1-2
d_gene: TRBD1
v_gene: TRBV6-5
abundance: .
CDR3nt: TGTGCCAGCAGCGCGGCCGGGACAGGCGCTCGCGGCTACACCTTC
CDR3aa: CASSAAGTGARGYTF

j_gene: TRBJ2-1
d_gene: .
v_gene: TRBV6-1
abundance: .
CDR3nt: TGTGCCAGCAGTGAAAAGTGGGGGGGCACGAATGAGCAGTTCTTC
CDR3aa: CASSEKWGGTNEQFF

j_gene: TRBJ1-2
d_gene: TRBD1
v_gene: TRBV6-2/TRBV6-3
abundance: .
CDR3nt: TGTGCCAGCAGCTGGGACAGGGCAATCTATGGCTACACCTTC
CDR3aa: CASSWDRAIYGYTF

j_gene: TRBJ2-7
d_gene: .
v_gene: TRBV3-1/TRBV3-2
abundance: .
CDR3nt: TGTGCCAGCAGCCAAGTGCTAATGGGGGAGCAGTACTTC
CDR3aa: CASSQVLMGEQYF

j_gene: TRBJ2-7
d_gene: .
v_gene: TRBV18
abundance: .
CDR3nt: TGTGCCAGCTCACCCCGGGACGTTTACTCCTACGAGCAGTACTTC
CDR3aa: CASSPRDVYSYEQYF

j_gene: TRBJ1-1
d_gene: .
v_gene: TRBV12-3/TRBV12-4
abundance: .
CDR3nt: TGTGCCAGCAGTTTAGCTGGGCCAGCAGCTTTCTTT
CDR3aa: CASSLAGPAAFF